This T cell receptor beta chain comes out of a study of blood T cell repertoires in COVID-19. Study at large: PBMCs, B-cell-depleted T cells, or T cells were the source of the cDNA or gDNA that made up the material.

V shed 3 bases and J 3 bases; nucleotides not matched to a gene: 5. CDR3 length: 15 residues. Per the germline V gene, CDR1 is LGHNA and CDR2 is YSLEER. Some clones are missing from TCRdb's copy, which holds only in-frame ones; the method was immunoSEQ multiplex PCR. This sample has over 100,000 clones, with about 79% found just once. The sample was peripheral blood. V gene TRBV4-3 combines with J gene TRBJ2-5, with 9 nucleotides matching TRBD2. This receptor was taken from a woman of 80 years or more with acute or convalescent COVID-19. CDR3 protein: CASSHQAGGEETQYF. CDR3 sequence (DNA): TGCGCCAGCAGCCACCAGGCGGGGGGGGAAGAGACCCAGTACTTC.